These 15 T cell receptor beta chains share one sample of origin, sequenced in a study of blood T cell repertoires in COVID-19. Produced via immunoSEQ multiplex PCR; TCRdb's table is partial and in-frame only. The sample shows hundreds of thousands of clones, roughly nine tenths of them seen only once. The sample was PBMCs or T cells enriched from blood (not recorded which). The receptors derive from a man aged 18 to 29 who had recovered from COVID-19.

The V gene is TRBV11-2, the J gene TRBJ2-7; D is perhaps TRBD1 (6 bases). This CDR3 is 18 amino acids long. CDR1 and CDR2 (germline): SGHAT, FQNNGV. V shed 0 bases and J shed 4 bases, with 22 bases lying between them. The CDR3 sequence is CASSLDGYPGAFGYEQYF. Here the CDR3 DNA reads TGTGCCAGCAGCTTAGATGGGTACCCAGGGGCGTTTGGGTACGAGCAGTACTTC.

This chain uses TRBV19 with TRBJ2-7, with D possibly TRBD1 on 6 matching bases. There are 19 residues in the CDR3. Per germline, CDR1 LNHDA and CDR2 SQIVND (reference sequence). V was cut by 3 bases and J by 5 bases, with 29 bases left in between. CDR3 protein: CASSIGGVGGQVTRNEQYF. DNA of the CDR3: TGTGCCAGTAGTATTGGTGGGGTTGGGGGCCAGGTAACGAGGAACGAGCAGTACTTC. Together with reference TRBV19 and TRBJ2-7, the CDR3 gives the full variable domain: DGGITQSPKYLFRKEGQNVTLSCEQNLNHDAMYWYRQDPGQGLRLIYYSQIVNDFQKGDIAEGYSVSREKKESFPLTVTSAQKNPTAFYLCASSIGGVGGQVTRNEQYFGPGTRLTVT.

This chain joins TRBV11-3 and TRBJ2-3; 12 nucleotides agree with TRBD1. Germline CDR1 and CDR2: SGHNT and YENEEA. This CDR3 comprises 15 residues. The ends lost 4 bases at V and 7 bases at J; junction bases unmatched: 6. CDR3 sequence reads: CASSSTGTGGNTQYF. CDR3 coding DNA: TGTGCCAGCAGCTCAACCGGGACAGGGGGCAATACGCAGTATTTT.

The chain recombines TRBV7-6 with TRBJ1-1, with D tentatively TRBD1 (6 bases). In germline, CDR1 is SGHVS, CDR2 FNYEAQ. V was shortened by 1 base and J by 4 bases, with 10 bases between the two germline ends. The CDR3 length is 14 residues. CDR3 DNA sequence: TGTGCCAGCAGCTTAGGGGGGGGCGGCACTGAAGCTTTCTTT. Its protein product is CASSLGGGGTEAFF.

The rearrangement joins TRBV5-1 to TRBJ1-2, with D possibly matching TRBD1 (5 bases). Germline lookup yields CDR1 SGHRS and CDR2 YFSETQ. The CDR3 covers 14 residues. The V gene lost 4 bases and the J gene lost 3 bases, with 13 bases spanning the gap. The CDR3 DNA sequence: TGCGCCAGCAGCCTTCAATCGGGGGACTATGGCTACACCTTC. Translating it yields CASSLQSGDYGYTF.

As concerns this clone: This CDR3 is also generated by other DNA sequences in the sample. This chain joins TRBV9 and TRBJ2-3; possibly TRBD2 for D (5 bases). This CDR3 has 14 amino acids. V lost 0 bases and J lost 4, with 9 bases in between. CDR1 and CDR2 (germline): SGDLS, YYNGEE. This CDR3 is CASSVGTGADTQYF. CDR3 in DNA: TGTGCCAGCAGCGTAGGGACTGGGGCAGATACGCAGTATTTT.

The chain joins TRBV10-2 to TRBJ1-4, with 9 positions matching TRBD1. The CDR3 is made up of 14 amino acids. The trim removed 6 bases at V and 6 bases at J, leaving 5 bases unmatched. Per the germline V gene, CDR1 is WSHSY and CDR2 is SAAADI. CDR3 loop: CASRDRGEDEKLFF. CDR3 bases: TGCGCCAGCAGGGACAGGGGAGAAGATGAAAAACTGTTTTTT.

The V call is TRBV1, the J call TRBJ1-1. TRBV1 is flagged as a pseudogene. This CDR3 region has 14 residues. The CDR3 sequence: CTSSRRTGNTEAFF. The CDR3 DNA reads as TGCACCAGCAGCCGCAGAACGGGGAACACTGAAGCTTTCTTT.

The chain is built from TRBV6-2 or TRBV6-3 and TRBJ2-1, with 13 positions matching TRBD2. Germline loops: CDR1 MNHEY, CDR2 SVGEGT. The CDR3 extends over 18 amino acids. V dropped 2 bases and J dropped 3; count of bases not matched to a gene: 7. CDR3 in DNA: TGTGCCAGCAGTTACGGAACTAGCGGGGGGGCATTCTACAATGAGCAGTTCTTC. It yields the protein CASSYGTSGGAFYNEQFF.

The chain joins TRBV10-3 to TRBJ2-2; 8 nucleotides align to TRBD1. V gave up 6 bases and J gave up 6 bases; unmatched junction bases: 9. Germline V gene sequence: CDR1 ENHRY, CDR2 SYGVKD. This CDR3 comprises 15 residues. The CDR3 nucleotides read TGTGCCATCAGATCAGGGGGCGTCGGGGCCGGGGAGCTGTTTTTT. Translated: CAIRSGGVGAGELFF.

Sample share makes this clone medium-sized. The V call is TRBV7-2, the J call TRBJ1-5, with D possibly being TRBD1 (5 bases). The CDR3 extends over 14 amino acids. Germline CDR1 SGHTA, CDR2 FQGNSA. Deletions cut 4 bases from V and 4 bases from J, with 11 bases between. The CDR3, as DNA: TGTGCCAGCAGCTCCAGGGTTGGAAATCAGCCCCAGCATTTT. Its translation is CASSSRVGNQPQHF.

The chain uses TRBV6-5 and TRBJ2-5; TRBD1 aligns across 10 bases. From germline, CDR1 is MNHEY and CDR2 SVGAGI. This CDR3 contains 14 residues. With 0 bases clipped from V and 14 bases from J, the junction kept 9 bases outside the gene matches. This chain's CDR3 is CASSYSRGQGVSYF. The DNA for the CDR3 is TGTGCCAGCAGTTACTCGCGAGGACAGGGGGTCTCATACTTC.

This chain's CDR3 is CASSLQGTSDYGYTF. As DNA, the CDR3 is TGTGCCAGCAGCCTTCAGGGAACTTCAGACTATGGCTACACCTTC. The chain employs TRBV3-1 (or the pseudogene TRBV3-2) and TRBJ1-2, with D tentatively TRBD1 (5 bases). V lost 4 bases, J lost 3 bases, and 15 bases lay in between. The CDR3 has 15 residues. Germline CDR1 LGHDT, CDR2 YNNKEL (reference sequence).

This clone came up a few times. This sequence joins TRBV4-3 and TRBJ2-6; D is possibly TRBD2 (5 bases). The V and J ends lost 2 bases and 2 bases respectively, with 13 bases between them. The CDR3 consists of 17 residues. Germline values: CDR1 LGHNA, CDR2 YSLEER. The CDR3 spells CASSQSPRGTGANVLTF. In DNA form, the CDR3 reads TGCGCCAGCAGCCAATCGCCACGAGGGACTGGGGCCAACGTCCTGACTTTC.

This rearrangement joins TRBV19 to TRBJ2-7; D may be TRBD1 (6 bases). This CDR3 has 15 amino acids. Germline V gene lookup returns CDR1 LNHDA and CDR2 SQIVND (reference sequence). V lost 5 bases and J 6 bases, leaving 20 bases between the germline ends. The CDR3 sequence: CASSGSGTTLSEQYF. Written as DNA, the CDR3 is TGTGCCAGTAGTGGATCCGGGACAACGCTATCCGAGCAGTACTTC.